Presented here are 24 T cell receptor beta chains from one specimen sequenced in a study of T-cell reconstitution after alpha-beta-depleted transplantation in children. The TCRbeta library was prepared with unique molecular identifiers. One entry per CDR3 protein, called by TCRdb with MiXCR from the PCR reads. Found here are more than 400,000 distinct CDR3 sequences, 43% of them singletons; the top ten hold under 35%. Sequencing used PBMCs, obtained before TCRalphabeta/CD19-depleted stem cell transplant. The receptor source for this set is a girl aged 2-15 years with aplastic anemia, due to receive a stem cell transplant.

A few counts support this clonotype. The CDR3 sequence: CSVAGGPGEQYF. The CDR3 DNA sequence: TGCAGCGTTGCAGGGGGGCCTGGGGAGCAGTACTTC. The chain is built from TRBV29-1 and TRBJ2-7; the D gene is possibly TRBD1 (7 bases). CDR1 is SQVTM and CDR2 is ANQGSEA in the germline V gene. Trimming took off 4 bases at V and 7 bases at J, with 14 bases between the two ends. The length of the CDR3 is 12 residues.

This clonotype was seen many times. V and J are TRBV10-3 and TRBJ1-1; 7 bases line up with TRBD1. The CDR3 sequence is 14 residues long. The trim removed 6 bases at V and 1 base at J, leaving 5 bases unmatched. CDR1 ENHRY and CDR2 SYGVKD come from the germline V gene. The CDR3 coding sequence is TGTGCCATCAGCGAGGGACAGTGGAACACTGAAGCTTTCTTT. Its protein product is CAISEGQWNTEAFF.

This clonotype appeared a few times. The V gene is TRBV20-1, the J gene TRBJ2-1, with 8 nucleotides matching TRBD2. The V segment lost 1 base and the J segment 2 bases; nucleotides outside the gene matches: 1. The length of the CDR3 is 14 residues. Germline V gene data show CDR1 as DFQATT and CDR2 as SNEGSKA (reference sequence). The CDR3 loop reads CSARAGRAYNEQFF. CDR3 coding DNA: TGCAGTGCTAGAGCCGGGAGGGCCTACAATGAGCAGTTCTTC.

The J gene is TRBJ2-7, the V gene TRBV15, with D possibly TRBD1 on 5 matching bases. CDR3 length: 16 amino acids. Germline-derived CDR1 and CDR2 are LNHNV and YYDKDF (reference sequence). V was clipped by 0 bases and J by 5 bases, with 17 bases between them. CDR3 DNA sequence: TGTGCCACCAGCAGAGATTTAGCCAGGGTGAGTGACGAGCAGTACTTC. Translating gives CATSRDLARVSDEQYF.

This clonotype was counted a few times. The chain uses TRBV20-1 and TRBJ2-3, with TRBD2 matching over 7 bases. This CDR3 has 15 amino acids. After removal of 0 bases from V and 2 bases from J, the junction contained 5 bases not matched to a gene. CDR1 and CDR2 (germline): DFQATT, SNEGSKA (reference sequence). CDR3 sequence reads: CSARDRSGTTDTQYF. CDR3 DNA: TGCAGTGCTAGAGATCGGAGCGGGACCACAGATACGCAGTATTTT.

This clonotype was picked up many times. This chain connects TRBV7-9 to TRBJ1-6; D may be TRBD1 (6 bases). Germline assignment: CDR1 SEHNR and CDR2 FQNEAQ (reference sequence). This CDR3 region has 14 residues. V was shortened by 3 bases and J by 9 bases, with 12 bases between the two germline ends. CDR3 sequence reads: CASSFPGEFSPLHF. The DNA for the CDR3 is TGTGCCAGCAGCTTCCCAGGGGAATTTTCACCCCTCCACTTT.

Ten or more counts support this clonotype. This chain uses TRBV20-1 with TRBJ1-4, with D maybe TRBD1 (6 bases). V was trimmed by 4 bases and J by 7 bases, leaving 16 bases between them. This CDR3 region has 14 residues. From germline, CDR1 is DFQATT and CDR2 SNEGSKA (reference sequence). The CDR3 bases are TGCAGTGCTATATCCCAGGGGCAAGGTGAAAAACTGTTTTTT. Amino acid sequence: CSAISQGQGEKLFF.

About this clonotype: Germline and junction disagree at one end, which may indicate a read error. The chain combines TRBV9 with TRBJ2-7; perhaps TRBD2 as D (8 bases). This CDR3 has 13 amino acids. Germline V gives CDR1 SGDLS, CDR2 YYNGEE. The CDR3 is CASSVEGSGTVHF. The CDR3 region has the DNA TGTGCCAGCAGCGTAGAGGGTAGCGGGACAGTTCACTTC. The full variable domain, completed using reference TRBV9 and TRBJ2-7, is DSGVTQTPKHLITATGQRVTLRCSPRSGDLSVYWYQQSLDQGLQFLIQYYNGEERAKGNILERFSAQQFPDLHSELNLSSLELGDSALYFCASSVEGSGTVHFGPGTRLTVT.

This clonotype appeared many times. The chain combines TRBV5-1 with TRBJ2-3; the D gene is possibly TRBD2 (6 bases). Trimming took 1 base from V and 3 from J, leaving 12 bases between them. The CDR3 is 15 amino acids. Germline-derived CDR1 and CDR2 are SGHRS and YFSETQ. CDR3 loop: CASSLTSPGTDTQYF. CDR3 nucleotides: TGCGCCAGCAGCTTGACTAGCCCTGGGACAGATACGCAGTATTTT.

This chain's CDR3 is CSVERRGTRAKNIQYF. DNA of the CDR3: TGCAGCGTTGAACGCAGGGGGACTCGGGCCAAAAACATTCAGTACTTC. The rearrangement links TRBV29-1 to TRBJ2-4, with a weak D call TRBD1 (7 bases). The V and J ends lost 2 bases and 1 base respectively, with 15 bases between them. CDR1 SQVTM and CDR2 ANQGSEA come from the germline V gene. CDR3 length: 16 residues.

Turning to this clonotype: At one of its ends the junction is not consistent with the germline gene, which may arise from a read error. In DNA, the CDR3 is TGTGCCTGCAGCTTAGAGGCCAGCGGGAGGGCCTACAATGAGCAGTTCTTC. Amino acid sequence: CACSLEASGRAYNEQFF. This rearrangement joins TRBV7-6 to TRBJ2-1; 10 bases are a match to TRBD2. CDR3 size: 17 residues. CDR1 and CDR2 (germline): SGHVS, FNYEAQ.

V gene TRBV4-2 combines with J gene TRBJ2-5; no definite D call. The CDR3 is 13 amino acids. The ends were cut back, 2 bases at V and 5 bases at J, with 9 bases in the middle. CDR1 is LGHNA, CDR2 YNFKEQ, per germline. This CDR3 reads CASSQNPGETQYF. For the CDR3, the DNA is TGTGCCAGCAGCCAAAATCCCGGTGAGACCCAGTACTTC.

This chain connects TRBV10-1 to TRBJ2-1, with D perhaps given as TRBD1 or TRBD2 (6 bases each). V dropped 7 bases and J dropped 9 bases, with 16 bases sitting between them. CDR3 length: 13 residues. Germline V CDR1 and CDR2: WNHNN, SYGVQD (reference sequence). CDR3 nucleotides: TGCGCCAGCATGCGAGGGGGGACTGGTGAGCAGTTCTTC. Translating gives CASMRGGTGEQFF.

This clonotype was counted only a few times. The V gene is TRBV25-1, the J gene TRBJ2-5, with TRBD1 matching over 8 bases. J lost 2 bases, V lost 3 bases, and 5 bases had no gene match. The germline V gene has CDR1 MGHDK and CDR2 SYGVNS. The CDR3 covers 15 residues. The CDR3 bases are TGTGCCAGCAGTGAGGCCAGGGGGCTTCAAGAGACCCAGTACTTC. Translating it yields CASSEARGLQETQYF.

This clonotype occurred many times. The chain employs TRBV2 and TRBJ1-6; D unresolved. V lost 3 bases, J lost 15 bases, and 12 bases lay in between. CDR1 is SNHLY and CDR2 is FYNNEI in the germline V gene. This CDR3 has 12 residues. This CDR3 is CASSDEGGYLHF. DNA of the CDR3: TGTGCCAGCAGTGATGAGGGAGGCTACCTCCACTTT.

This chain links TRBV20-1 with TRBJ2-7; 8 bases are a match to TRBD2. CDR1 is DFQATT and CDR2 is SNEGSKA in the germline V gene (reference sequence). The CDR3 totals 14 residues. Trimming took 2 bases from V and 3 from J; bases not matched to a gene: 6. The CDR3 region has the DNA TGCAGTGCTAGATGGAGCGGGGGCCTCTACGAGCAGTACTTC. Encoded protein: CSARWSGGLYEQYF.

V usage is TRBV29-1 and J usage is TRBJ1-1, with D maybe TRBD1 (5 bases). V dropped 7 bases and J dropped 1 base, with 7 bases sitting between them. The CDR3 spans 11 residues. From germline, CDR1 is SQVTM and CDR2 ANQGSEA. In DNA, the CDR3 is TGCAGCGGTGGGGCGAACACTGAAGCTTTCTTT. It is translated as CSGGANTEAFF.

J is TRBJ1-3 and V is TRBV6-1; 7 bases are shared with TRBD1. CDR1 MNHNS and CDR2 SASEGT come from the germline V gene. This CDR3 spans 14 amino acids. V gave up 7 bases and J gave up 6 bases; unmatched junction bases: 9. The CDR3 here is CASTVGTVENTIYF. The CDR3 bases are TGTGCCAGCACCGTCGGGACAGTTGAAAACACCATATATTTT.

This clonotype was observed a few times. This rearrangement joins TRBV4-2 to TRBJ1-1, with TRBD1 identical over 7 bases. Per the germline V gene, CDR1 is LGHNA and CDR2 is YNFKEQ. V dropped 0 bases and J dropped 5; count of bases not matched to a gene: 21. The CDR3 is made up of 20 amino acids. The CDR3 sequence is CASSQDPNIWGSGGTTEAFF. For the CDR3, the DNA is TGTGCCAGCAGCCAAGATCCCAATATTTGGGGTTCAGGGGGTACTACTGAAGCTTTCTTT.

There are a few counts of this clonotype. A clone one base away is much larger, so this may be a read error. The chain recombines TRBV5-1 with TRBJ2-1; the D is unclear. The CDR3 sequence is 15 residues long. CDR1 and CDR2 from the germline V gene are SGHRS and YFSETQ. The CDR3 region is CANSYGIVGVSEQFF. The CDR3 DNA reads as TGCGCCAACAGCTATGGGATAGTCGGAGTCAGTGAGCAGTTCTTC.

The gene calls are TRBV29-1 and TRBJ2-1, with D possibly matching TRBD1 (6 bases). This CDR3 is 14 amino acids long. The ends were cut back, 7 bases at V and 4 bases at J, with 17 bases in the middle. CDR1 SQVTM and CDR2 ANQGSEA come from the germline V gene. CDR3 amino acids: CSAPKGTTYNEQFF. CDR3 bases: TGCAGCGCCCCGAAGGGGACAACGTACAATGAGCAGTTCTTC.

The J gene is TRBJ2-7, the V gene TRBV2; 10 bases agree with TRBD1. CDR1 SNHLY and CDR2 FYNNEI come from the germline V gene. CDR3 length: 16 amino acids. V shed 6 bases and J 2 bases; nucleotides not matched to a gene: 10. The CDR3 sequence: CASRMGTGDMTYEQYF. In nucleotides, the CDR3 is TGTGCCAGCAGGATGGGGACAGGGGATATGACCTACGAGCAGTACTTC. The whole variable domain, filled in from reference TRBV2 and TRBJ2-7, reads EPEVTQTPSHQVTQMGQEVILRCVPISNHLYFYWYRQILGQKVEFLVSFYNNEISEKSEIFDDQFSVERPDGSNFTLKIRSTKLEDSAMYFCASRMGTGDMTYEQYFGPGTRLTVT.

This sequence joins TRBV7-2 and TRBJ2-3; 10 nucleotides match TRBD2. V gave up 3 bases and J gave up 4 bases; unmatched junction bases: 4. This CDR3 spans 15 amino acids. Germline CDR1 and CDR2: SGHTA and FQGNSA. The CDR3 spells CASSFGSGGPDTQYF. The CDR3 region has the DNA TGTGCCAGCAGCTTCGGTAGCGGGGGGCCAGATACGCAGTATTTT.

This clonotype was detected many times. CDR3 sequence: CASSREETGANVLTF. As DNA, the CDR3 is TGTGCCAGCAGCCGGGAGGAGACTGGGGCCAACGTCCTGACTTTC. V usage is TRBV7-9 and J usage is TRBJ2-6, with 7 positions matching TRBD2. With 5 bases clipped from V and 2 bases from J, the junction kept 3 bases outside the gene matches. Germline V gene sequence: CDR1 SEHNR, CDR2 FQNEAQ (reference sequence). CDR3 size: 15 residues.